This passage covers 5 T cell receptor beta chains from one sample sequenced in a study of blood T cell repertoires in COVID-19. Clones were sequenced by immunoSEQ multiplex PCR, and TCRdb holds only the in-frame ones, with some missing. The sample lists about 400,000 clones, approximately 88% seen once, with around 0.91% in the top ten. Sequences were obtained from PBMCs or T cells enriched from blood (not recorded which). These receptors all stem from a woman between 25 and 40 years old with acute COVID-19.

The J gene is TRBJ2-7, the V gene TRBV21-1; the table's D call of TRBD1 was not tested on the DNA. TRBV21-1 is described as a pseudogene. The CDR3 extends over 15 amino acids. For the CDR3, the DNA is TGTGCCAGCAGTCCGTGCCGGGACACCTCCTACGAGCAGTACTTC. Its translation is CASSPCRDTSYEQYF.

The V and J genes are TRBV7-2 and TRBJ2-1; a weak D match, TRBD1 (6 bases). Germline loops: CDR1 SGHTA, CDR2 FQGNSA. Trimming took 5 bases from V and 6 from J, leaving 14 bases between them. The CDR3 covers 14 residues. This CDR3 reads CASSEVQGINEQFF. The CDR3 nucleotides read TGTGCCAGCAGCGAAGTACAGGGTATCAATGAGCAGTTCTTC.

In DNA form, the CDR3 reads TGTGCCAGCAGCTTATTTACCCTGGGGAGGGGGAACACTGAAGCTTTCTTT. Amino acid sequence: CASSLFTLGRGNTEAFF. This chain uses TRBV7-9 with TRBJ1-1, with a tentative D call TRBD1 (5 bases). The CDR3 has 17 residues. The V gene lost 2 bases and the J gene lost 1 base, with 17 bases spanning the gap. The germline CDR1 and CDR2 sequences are SEHNR and FQNEAQ (reference sequence).

This clone was counted only a few times. The chain employs TRBV6-4 and TRBJ2-1, with a tentative D call TRBD2 (5 bases). V was cut by 4 bases and J by 6 bases, with 16 bases left in between. The CDR3 is made up of 15 amino acids. Germline V gene sequence: CDR1 MRHNA, CDR2 SNTAGT. CDR3 bases: TGTGCCAGCAGTGTTGCCGCTAGCAGCTCCAATGAGCAGTTCTTC. Protein product: CASSVAASSSNEQFF.

The chain joins TRBV20-1 to TRBJ2-7; perhaps TRBD1 as D (5 bases). Germline V CDR1 and CDR2: DFQATT, SNEGSKA (reference sequence). The CDR3 has 11 residues. The V and J ends lost 5 bases and 4 bases respectively, with 9 bases between them. The CDR3 loop reads CSALDIYEQYF. The CDR3 region has the DNA TGCAGTGCTCTGGACATTTACGAGCAGTACTTC.